This note documents a single T cell receptor beta chain sequence. The CDR3 contains 14 residues. CDR1 is SGHTA and CDR2 is FQGNSA in the germline V gene. V was clipped by 10 bases and J by 5 bases; unmatched bases: 11. The sample is drawn from a study of T cell changes during pregnancy in multiple sclerosis. Using immunoSEQ multiplex PCR, the repertoire was profiled, and TCRdb retains in-frame clones only, with some absent. The sample contains roughly 18,000 clones, 88% of which appear only once. The TCR comes from a female donor in good health, enrolled as a control in a pregnancy study. The sample consisted of CD4+ T cells from peripheral blood mononuclear cells, taken in the first trimester of pregnancy. V usage is TRBV7-2 and J usage is TRBJ2-3, with 8 positions matching TRBD2. The CDR3 reads CAIPQVAGGDTQYF. In DNA form, the CDR3 reads TGTGCCATCCCGCAGGTGGCGGGGGGAGATACGCAGTATTTT.